The TCR beta chain described here comes from a study of blood T cells in healthy people across ages (dated by TCRdb to about 2015). Turning to the overall study: In model experiments, template switching captured about one uniquely barcoded TCR beta cDNA molecule for every two T cells. The donors were divided into four age groups: young (average approximately 15 years), middle-aged (around 41), aged (roughly 66) and long-lived (roughly 86). The study measured age-related changes in TCR beta repertoire diversity using deep sequencing normalized with unique cDNA molecular identifiers. Two additional independent replicas of 1 million unique cDNA reads from the same blood draw were analyzed for two donors (one aged 18 to 30 and one aged 80 or older). Donors of different ages were randomly distributed across sequencing lanes to avoid experimental bias. What the research found in general, with its limitations: Compared with the aged group, the long-lived group had more naive CD4+ T cells, fewer expanded clones and increased TCR diversity, a pattern suggesting age selection. Observed TCR beta diversity correlated strongly with the percentage of naive T cells measured by flow cytometry. Because profiling used bulk unsorted PBMCs, naive and antigen-experienced compartments could not be compared conclusively. Because the CMV infection status of the donors was unknown, age-related changes in expanded clonotypes may potentially have been confounded. Estimates of total diversity based on one million sequenced T cells were regarded as lower bounds and as underestimates. As age increased, observed TCR beta diversity per million T cells dropped in a roughly linear way, and a significant reduction was already evident by age 40.

Systemically healthy Caucasian individuals from Russia, 39 in total and aged about 6 to 100 years, were included as donors. Around 10 milliliters of peripheral blood were collected from each donor into EDTA-treated Vacutainer tubes. PBMCs were isolated by Ficoll-Paque density-gradient centrifugation, with at least 6 million obtained per sample. Trizol reagent was used to extract total RNA from the PBMCs, yielding at least 5.5 micrograms per sample. The percentages of naive CD45RAhigh/CD27high T cells were determined by flow cytometry on a PBMC aliquot from every donor. A note on this clonotype: Its antigen remains undetermined. Base qualities were left out, and no much larger clone turns up one base away.

Library preparation employed 5' RACE. The sequencer was an Illumina HiSeq 2500. A second PCR of about 6 to 11 cycles was run with a J-beta primer mix and a sample-barcoded 5' primer. A unique molecular identifier was introduced onto each TCR beta cDNA molecule by a template-switch 5' adaptor carrying 12 random nucleotides. Each sample yielded at least 3 million CDR3-containing paired-end reads. The Mint cDNA synthesis kit, primed by a TRBC-specific oligonucleotide, was used to synthesize first-strand cDNA from all RNA. After uracil-DNA glycosylase treatment, a first 18-cycle PCR used universal primers M1SS and BC2_uni_R on all cDNA. Turning to the authors' computational methods: Each sample was normalized by randomly selecting 1 million high-quality reads, each carrying a distinct molecular identifier. Reads sharing molecular identifiers were discarded rather than binned into consensus sequences. MiTCR, set to a Q25 quality threshold and the strictest error-elimination algorithm, was used for CDR3 identification, clonotype clustering and error correction. A nonparametric unseen species model with Euler transformation was used to estimate lower-bound total TCR beta diversity. The public reads were quality trimmed at Q25 with fastp and then assembled into clones with MiXCR by TCRdb, keeping productive beta chains. Each entry merges the rows of one CDR3 protein and shows their most common DNA and genes. These V and J calls rely on TCRdb rather than the paper's analysis. Counted in this sample were 1.5 million to 2 million distinct CDR3 sequences; about 28% of them appeared once. 7% to 9% of the sample is held by the ten biggest clonotypes.

The CDR3 spans 13 residues, from the cysteine through the phenylalanine. Only CDR3 DNA remains: 39 bases, in frame from the first base. Taken from the germline V gene (reference sequence), the CDR1 and CDR2 loops are LNHDA and SQIVND. The sample was blood. This TCR came from a woman aged 25 to 39 in good health. The chain links TRBV19 with TRBJ2-7, with TRBD1 tentatively as D gene (6 bases match). The J call could be wrong; TRBJ2-5 is a better fit for the DNA end. The sequenced DNA: TGTGCCAGTAGTAATGTCAGGGGAGAGACCCAGTACTTC. Translated, this is CASSNVRGETQYF.